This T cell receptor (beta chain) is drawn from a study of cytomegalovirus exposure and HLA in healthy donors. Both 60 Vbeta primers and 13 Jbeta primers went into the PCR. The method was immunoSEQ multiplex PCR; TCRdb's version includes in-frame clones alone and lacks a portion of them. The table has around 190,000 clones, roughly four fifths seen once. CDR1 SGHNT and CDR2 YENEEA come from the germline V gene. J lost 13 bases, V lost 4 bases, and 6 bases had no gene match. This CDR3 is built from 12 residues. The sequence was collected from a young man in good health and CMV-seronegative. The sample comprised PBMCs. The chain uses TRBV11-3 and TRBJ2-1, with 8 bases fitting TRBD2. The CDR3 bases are TGTGCCAGCAGCTCGACTAGCGAGGGACAGTTCTTC. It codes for CASSSTSEGQFF.